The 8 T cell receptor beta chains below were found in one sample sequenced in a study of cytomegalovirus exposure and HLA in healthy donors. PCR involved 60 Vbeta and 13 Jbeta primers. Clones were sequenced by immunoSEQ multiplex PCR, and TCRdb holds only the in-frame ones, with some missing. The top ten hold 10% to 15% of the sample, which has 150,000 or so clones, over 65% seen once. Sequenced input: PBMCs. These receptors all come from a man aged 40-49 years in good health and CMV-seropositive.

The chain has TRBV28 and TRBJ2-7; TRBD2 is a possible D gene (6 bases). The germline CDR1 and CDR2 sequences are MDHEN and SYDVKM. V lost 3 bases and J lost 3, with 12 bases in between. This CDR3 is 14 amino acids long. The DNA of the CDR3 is TGTGCCAGCAGTTTGCGCGGGGCCCTCTACGAGCAGTACTTC. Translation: CASSLRGALYEQYF.

CDR3 nucleotide sequence: TGTGCCAGCGGGGGACAGCTTCTACAAGAGACCCAGTACTTC. Its protein product is CASGGQLLQETQYF. V is TRBV7-9 and J is TRBJ2-5, with 7 bases identical to TRBD1. Losses at the gene ends were 8 bases for V and 2 bases for J; bases not matched to a gene: 8. The CDR3 consists of 14 residues. In germline, CDR1 is SEHNR, CDR2 FQNEAQ (reference sequence).

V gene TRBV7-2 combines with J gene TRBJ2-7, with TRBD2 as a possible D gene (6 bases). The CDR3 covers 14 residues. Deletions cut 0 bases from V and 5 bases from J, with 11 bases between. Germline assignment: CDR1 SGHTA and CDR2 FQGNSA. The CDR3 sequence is CASSLAEGHHEQYF. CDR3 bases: TGTGCCAGCAGCTTAGCGGAGGGCCACCACGAGCAGTACTTC.

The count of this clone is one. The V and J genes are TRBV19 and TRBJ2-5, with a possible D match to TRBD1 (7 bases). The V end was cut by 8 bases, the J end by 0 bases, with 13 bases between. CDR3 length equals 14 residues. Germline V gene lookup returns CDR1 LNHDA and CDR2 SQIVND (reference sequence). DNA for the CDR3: TGTGCCAGTCGGAGGGGGCGGAACCAAGAGACCCAGTACTTC. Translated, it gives CASRRGRNQETQYF.

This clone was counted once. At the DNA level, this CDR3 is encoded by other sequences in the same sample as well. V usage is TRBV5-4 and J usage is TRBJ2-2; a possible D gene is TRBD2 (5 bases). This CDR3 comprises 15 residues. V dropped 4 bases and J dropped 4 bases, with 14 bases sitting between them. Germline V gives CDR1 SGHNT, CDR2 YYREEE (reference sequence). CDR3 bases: TGTGCCAGCAGCCCGGATGAGGGTAGCACCGGGGAGCTGTTTTTT. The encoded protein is CASSPDEGSTGELFF.

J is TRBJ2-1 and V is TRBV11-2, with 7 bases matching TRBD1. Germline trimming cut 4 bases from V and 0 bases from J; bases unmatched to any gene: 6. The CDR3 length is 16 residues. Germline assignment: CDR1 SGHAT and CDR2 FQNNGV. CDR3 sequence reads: CASSSRTGSSYNEQFF. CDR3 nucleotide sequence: TGTGCCAGCAGCTCACGGACAGGAAGCTCCTACAATGAGCAGTTCTTC.

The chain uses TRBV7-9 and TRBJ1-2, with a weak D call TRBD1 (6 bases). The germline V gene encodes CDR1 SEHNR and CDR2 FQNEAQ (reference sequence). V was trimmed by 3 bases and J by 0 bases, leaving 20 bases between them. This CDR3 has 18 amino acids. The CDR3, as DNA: TGTGCCAGCAGCTTGGGGGGGGACAAAGGCGTATCTAACTATGGCTACACCTTC. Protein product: CASSLGGDKGVSNYGYTF. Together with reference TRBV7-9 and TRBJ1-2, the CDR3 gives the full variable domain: DTGVSQNPRHKITKRGQNVTFRCDPISEHNRLYWYRQTLGQGPEFLTYFQNEAQLEKSRLLSDRFSAERPKGSFSTLEIQRTEQGDSAMYLCASSLGGDKGVSNYGYTFGSGTRLTVV.

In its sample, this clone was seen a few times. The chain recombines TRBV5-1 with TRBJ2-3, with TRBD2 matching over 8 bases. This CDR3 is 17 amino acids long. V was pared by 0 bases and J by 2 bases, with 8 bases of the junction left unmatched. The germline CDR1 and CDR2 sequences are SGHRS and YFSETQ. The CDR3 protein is CASSLGNGRAPTDTQYF. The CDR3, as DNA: TGCGCCAGCAGCTTGGGGAACGGGAGGGCCCCCACAGATACGCAGTATTTT.